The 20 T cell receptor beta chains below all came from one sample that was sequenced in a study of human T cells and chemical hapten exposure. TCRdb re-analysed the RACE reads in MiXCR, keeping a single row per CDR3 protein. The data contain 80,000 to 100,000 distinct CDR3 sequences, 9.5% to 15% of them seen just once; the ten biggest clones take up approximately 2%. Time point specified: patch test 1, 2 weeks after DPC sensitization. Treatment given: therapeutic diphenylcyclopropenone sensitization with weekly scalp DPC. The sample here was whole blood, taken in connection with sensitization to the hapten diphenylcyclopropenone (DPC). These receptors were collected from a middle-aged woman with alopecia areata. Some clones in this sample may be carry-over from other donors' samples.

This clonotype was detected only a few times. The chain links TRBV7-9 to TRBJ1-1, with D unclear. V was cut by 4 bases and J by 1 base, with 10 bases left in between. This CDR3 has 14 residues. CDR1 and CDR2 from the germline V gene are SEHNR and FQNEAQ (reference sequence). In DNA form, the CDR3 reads TGTGCCAGCAGCTACCAAGCCTGGAACACTGAAGCTTTCTTT. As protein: CASSYQAWNTEAFF.

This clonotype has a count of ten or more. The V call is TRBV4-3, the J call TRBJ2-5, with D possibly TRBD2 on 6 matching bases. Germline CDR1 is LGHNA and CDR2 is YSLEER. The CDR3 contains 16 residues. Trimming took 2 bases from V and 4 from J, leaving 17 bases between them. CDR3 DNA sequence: TGCGCCAGCAGCCAAAGCCGAGACAGCGGGTCAGAGACCCAGTACTTC. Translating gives CASSQSRDSGSETQYF.

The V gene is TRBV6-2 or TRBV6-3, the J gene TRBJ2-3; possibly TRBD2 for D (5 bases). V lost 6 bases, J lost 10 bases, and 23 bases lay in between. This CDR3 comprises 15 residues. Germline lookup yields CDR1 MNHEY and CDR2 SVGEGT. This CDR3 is CASSRAYVFNGAQYF. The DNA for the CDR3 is TGTGCCAGCAGCCGAGCCTACGTCTTTAACGGGGCGCAGTATTTT.

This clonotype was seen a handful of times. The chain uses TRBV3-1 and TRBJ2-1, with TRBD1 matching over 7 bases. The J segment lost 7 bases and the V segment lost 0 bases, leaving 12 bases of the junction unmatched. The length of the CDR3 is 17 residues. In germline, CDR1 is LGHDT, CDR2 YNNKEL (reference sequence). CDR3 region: CASSQDVGTAPRNEQFF. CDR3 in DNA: TGTGCCAGCAGCCAAGATGTGGGGACAGCTCCGCGGAATGAGCAGTTCTTC.

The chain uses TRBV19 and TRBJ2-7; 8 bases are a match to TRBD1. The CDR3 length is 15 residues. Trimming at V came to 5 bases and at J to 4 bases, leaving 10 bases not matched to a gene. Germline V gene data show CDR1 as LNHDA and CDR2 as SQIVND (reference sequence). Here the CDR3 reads CASSDGTGHAYEQYF. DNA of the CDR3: TGTGCCAGTAGTGACGGGACAGGCCACGCGTACGAGCAGTACTTC. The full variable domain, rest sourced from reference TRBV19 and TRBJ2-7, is DGGITQSPKYLFRKEGQNVTLSCEQNLNHDAMYWYRQDPGQGLRLIYYSQIVNDFQKGDIAEGYSVSREKKESFPLTVTSAQKNPTAFYLCASSDGTGHAYEQYFGPGTRLTVT.

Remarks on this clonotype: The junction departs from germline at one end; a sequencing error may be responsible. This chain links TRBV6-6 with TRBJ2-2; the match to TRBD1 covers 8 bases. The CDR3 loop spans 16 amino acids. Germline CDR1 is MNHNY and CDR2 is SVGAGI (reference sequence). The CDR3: CAGRQLQGVVTGELFF. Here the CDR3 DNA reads TGTGCCGGCAGACAATTACAGGGGGTCGTCACCGGGGAGCTGTTTTTT.

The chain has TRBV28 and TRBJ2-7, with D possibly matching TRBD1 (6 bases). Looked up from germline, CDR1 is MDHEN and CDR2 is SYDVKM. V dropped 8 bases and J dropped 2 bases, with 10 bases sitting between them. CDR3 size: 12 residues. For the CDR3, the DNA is TGTGCCAGCCTCCGGGACACCTACGAGCAGTACTTC. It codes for CASLRDTYEQYF.

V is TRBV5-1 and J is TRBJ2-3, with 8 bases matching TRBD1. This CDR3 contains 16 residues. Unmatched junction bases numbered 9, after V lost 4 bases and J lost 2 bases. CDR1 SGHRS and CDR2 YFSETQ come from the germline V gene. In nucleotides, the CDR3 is TGCGCCAGCAGCCCTCGGACAGGGAGGCCCACAGATACGCAGTATTTT. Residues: CASSPRTGRPTDTQYF.

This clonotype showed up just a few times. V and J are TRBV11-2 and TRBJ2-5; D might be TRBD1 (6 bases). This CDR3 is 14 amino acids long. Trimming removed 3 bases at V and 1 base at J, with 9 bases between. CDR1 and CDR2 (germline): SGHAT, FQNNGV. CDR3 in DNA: TGTGCCAGCAGCTTGGGGACACTCCAAGAGACCCAGTACTTC. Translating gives CASSLGTLQETQYF.

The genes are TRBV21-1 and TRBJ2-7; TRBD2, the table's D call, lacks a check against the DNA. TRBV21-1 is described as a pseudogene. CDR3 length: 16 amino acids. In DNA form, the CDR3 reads TGTGCCAGCAGCAAAGACCGTAGCGGGAAAGAGTACGAGCAGTACTTC. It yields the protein CASSKDRSGKEYEQYF.

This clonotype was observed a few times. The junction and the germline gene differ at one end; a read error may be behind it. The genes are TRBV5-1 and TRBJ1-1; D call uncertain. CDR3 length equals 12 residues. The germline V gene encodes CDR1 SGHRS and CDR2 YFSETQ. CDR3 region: CASSLGSGEAFF. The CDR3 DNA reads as TGCGCCAGTAGCTTAGGCAGCGGGGAAGCTTTCTTT.

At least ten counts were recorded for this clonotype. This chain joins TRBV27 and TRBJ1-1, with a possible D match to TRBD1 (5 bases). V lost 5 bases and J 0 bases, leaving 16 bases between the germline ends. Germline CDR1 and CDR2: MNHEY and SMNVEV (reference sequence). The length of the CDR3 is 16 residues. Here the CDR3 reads CASSPTVDRVNTEAFF. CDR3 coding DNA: TGTGCCAGCAGTCCGACGGTAGACAGAGTGAACACTGAAGCTTTCTTT.

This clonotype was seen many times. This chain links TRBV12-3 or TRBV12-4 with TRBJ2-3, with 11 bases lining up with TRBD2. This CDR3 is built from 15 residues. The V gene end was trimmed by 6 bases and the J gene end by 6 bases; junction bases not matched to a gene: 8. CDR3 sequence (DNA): TGTGCCAGCAGCGGTGAGACTAGCGGGATGGATACGCAGTATTTT. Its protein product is CASSGETSGMDTQYF.

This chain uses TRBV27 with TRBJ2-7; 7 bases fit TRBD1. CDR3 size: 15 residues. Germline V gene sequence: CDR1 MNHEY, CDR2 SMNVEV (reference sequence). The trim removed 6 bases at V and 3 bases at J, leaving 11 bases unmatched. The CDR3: CASRQKGGSGYEQYF. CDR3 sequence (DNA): TGTGCCAGCAGACAGAAAGGGGGCAGCGGCTACGAGCAGTACTTC.

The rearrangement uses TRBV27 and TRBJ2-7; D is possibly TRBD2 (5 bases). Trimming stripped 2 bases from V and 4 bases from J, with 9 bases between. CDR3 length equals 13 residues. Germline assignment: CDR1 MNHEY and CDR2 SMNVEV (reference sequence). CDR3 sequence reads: CASSLRSGYEQYF. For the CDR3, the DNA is TGTGCCAGCAGTTTAAGATCGGGATACGAGCAGTACTTC.

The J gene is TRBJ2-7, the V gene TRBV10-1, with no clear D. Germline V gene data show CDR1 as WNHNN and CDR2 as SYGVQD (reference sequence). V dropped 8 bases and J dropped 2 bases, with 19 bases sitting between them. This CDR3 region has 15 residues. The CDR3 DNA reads TGCGCCAGCTGTACTTTGGGCCTGACCCCCTACGAGCAGTACTTC. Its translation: CASCTLGLTPYEQYF.

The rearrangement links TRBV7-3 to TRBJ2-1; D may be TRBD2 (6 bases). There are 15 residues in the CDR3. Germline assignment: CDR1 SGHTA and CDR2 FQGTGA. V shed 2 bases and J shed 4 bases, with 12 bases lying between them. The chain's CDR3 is CASSLSGDGYNEQFF. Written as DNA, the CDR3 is TGTGCCAGCAGCTTATCGGGGGACGGATACAATGAGCAGTTCTTC.

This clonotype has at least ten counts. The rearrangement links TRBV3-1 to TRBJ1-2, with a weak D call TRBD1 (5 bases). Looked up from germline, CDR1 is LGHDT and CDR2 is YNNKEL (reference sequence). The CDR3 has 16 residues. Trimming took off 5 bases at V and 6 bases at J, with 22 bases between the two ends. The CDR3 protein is CASSSQVEWDHNGYTF. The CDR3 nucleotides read TGTGCCAGCAGCTCCCAAGTCGAGTGGGACCATAATGGCTACACCTTC.

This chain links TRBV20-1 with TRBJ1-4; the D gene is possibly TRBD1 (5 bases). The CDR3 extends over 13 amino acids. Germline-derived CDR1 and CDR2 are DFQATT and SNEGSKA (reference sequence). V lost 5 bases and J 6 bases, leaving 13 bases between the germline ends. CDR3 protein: CSAPKGQDEKLFF. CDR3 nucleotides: TGCAGTGCTCCCAAGGGGCAGGATGAAAAACTGTTTTTT.

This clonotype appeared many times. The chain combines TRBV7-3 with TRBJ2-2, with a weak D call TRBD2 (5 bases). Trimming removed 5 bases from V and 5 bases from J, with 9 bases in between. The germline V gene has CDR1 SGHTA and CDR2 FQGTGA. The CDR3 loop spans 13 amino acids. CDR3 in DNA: TGTGCCAGCAGCCCACTAGGGACCGGGGAGCTGTTTTTT. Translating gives CASSPLGTGELFF.